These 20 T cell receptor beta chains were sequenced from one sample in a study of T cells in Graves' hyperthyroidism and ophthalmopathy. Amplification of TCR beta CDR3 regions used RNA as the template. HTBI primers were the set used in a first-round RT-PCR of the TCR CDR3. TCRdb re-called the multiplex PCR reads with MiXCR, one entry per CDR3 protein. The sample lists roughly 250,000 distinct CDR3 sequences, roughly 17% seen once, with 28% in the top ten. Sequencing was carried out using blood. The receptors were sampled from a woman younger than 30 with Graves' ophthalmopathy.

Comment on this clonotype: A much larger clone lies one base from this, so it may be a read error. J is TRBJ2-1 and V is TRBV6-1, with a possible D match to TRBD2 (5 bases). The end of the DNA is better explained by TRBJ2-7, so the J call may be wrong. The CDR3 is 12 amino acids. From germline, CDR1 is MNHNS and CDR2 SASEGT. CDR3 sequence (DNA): TGTGCCAGCAGTGACAGCGGCAATGAGCAGTACTTC. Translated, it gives CASSDSGNEQYF.

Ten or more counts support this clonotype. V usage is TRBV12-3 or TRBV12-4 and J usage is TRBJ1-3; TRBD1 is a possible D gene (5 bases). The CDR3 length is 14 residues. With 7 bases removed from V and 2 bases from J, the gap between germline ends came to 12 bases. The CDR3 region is CASITGGTGNTIYF. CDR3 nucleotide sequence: TGTGCCAGCATCACAGGTGGAACTGGAAACACCATATATTTT.

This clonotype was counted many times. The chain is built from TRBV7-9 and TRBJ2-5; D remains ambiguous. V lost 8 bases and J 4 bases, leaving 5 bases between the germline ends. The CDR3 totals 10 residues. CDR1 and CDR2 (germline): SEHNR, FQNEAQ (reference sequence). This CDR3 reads CASARETQYF. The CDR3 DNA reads TGTGCCAGCGCTCGAGAGACCCAGTACTTC.

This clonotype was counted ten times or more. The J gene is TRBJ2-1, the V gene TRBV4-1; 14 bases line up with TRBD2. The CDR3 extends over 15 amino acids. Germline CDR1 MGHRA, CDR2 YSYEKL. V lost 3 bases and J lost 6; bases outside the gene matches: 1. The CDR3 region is CASSHGLAGGNEQFF. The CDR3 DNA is TGCGCCAGCAGCCACGGACTAGCGGGAGGCAATGAGCAGTTCTTC.

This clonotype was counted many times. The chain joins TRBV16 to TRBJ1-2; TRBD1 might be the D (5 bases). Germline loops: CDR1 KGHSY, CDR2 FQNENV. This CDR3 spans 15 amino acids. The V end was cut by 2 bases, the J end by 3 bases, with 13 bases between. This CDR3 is CASSQGPGNHYGYTF. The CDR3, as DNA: TGTGCCAGCAGCCAAGGGCCAGGGAACCACTATGGCTACACCTTC.

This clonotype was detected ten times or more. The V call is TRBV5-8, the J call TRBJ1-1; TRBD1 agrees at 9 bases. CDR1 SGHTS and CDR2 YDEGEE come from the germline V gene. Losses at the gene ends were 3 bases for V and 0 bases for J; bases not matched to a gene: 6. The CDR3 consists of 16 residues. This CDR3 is CASSSPGTGLNTEAFF. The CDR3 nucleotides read TGTGCCAGCAGCTCCCCCGGGACAGGGTTGAACACTGAAGCTTTCTTT.

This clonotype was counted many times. CDR3 region: CASPELGRNTEAFF. The CDR3 DNA follows: TGTGCCAGCCCCGAGCTCGGCAGAAACACTGAAGCTTTCTTT. The rearrangement links TRBV2 to TRBJ1-1; D is uncertain. Deletions cut 8 bases from V and 2 bases from J, with 15 bases between. The V gene's germline CDR1 is SNHLY and CDR2 FYNNEI. The CDR3 has 14 amino acids.

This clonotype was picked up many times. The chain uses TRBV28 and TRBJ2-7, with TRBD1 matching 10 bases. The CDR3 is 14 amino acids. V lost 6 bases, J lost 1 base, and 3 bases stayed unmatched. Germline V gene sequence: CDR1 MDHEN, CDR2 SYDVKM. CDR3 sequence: CASRTGGKSYEQYF. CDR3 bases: TGTGCCAGCAGGACAGGGGGCAAGTCCTACGAGCAGTACTTC.

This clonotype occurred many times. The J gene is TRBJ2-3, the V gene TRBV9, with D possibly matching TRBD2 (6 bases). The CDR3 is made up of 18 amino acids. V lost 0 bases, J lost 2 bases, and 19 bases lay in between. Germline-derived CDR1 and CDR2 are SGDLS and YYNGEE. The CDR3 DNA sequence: TGTGCCAGCAGCGTAGAAAGTGAACGGGGGACTGCCACAGATACGCAGTATTTT. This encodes CASSVESERGTATDTQYF.

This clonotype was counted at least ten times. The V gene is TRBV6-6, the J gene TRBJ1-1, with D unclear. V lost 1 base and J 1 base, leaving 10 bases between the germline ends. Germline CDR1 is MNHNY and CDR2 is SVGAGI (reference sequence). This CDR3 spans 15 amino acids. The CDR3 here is CASSYLRQQNTEAFF. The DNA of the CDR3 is TGTGCCAGCAGTTACTTACGTCAGCAGAACACTGAAGCTTTCTTT.

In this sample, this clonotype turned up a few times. The CDR3: CASSIEDRQGSYNEQFF. CDR3 bases: TGTGCCAGTAGTATAGAGGATAGGCAGGGGTCTTACAATGAGCAGTTCTTC. This sequence joins TRBV19 and TRBJ2-1, with a tentative D call TRBD1 (6 bases). Germline loops: CDR1 LNHDA, CDR2 SQIVND (reference sequence). Trimming stripped 0 bases from V and 4 bases from J, with 16 bases between. The CDR3 covers 17 residues.

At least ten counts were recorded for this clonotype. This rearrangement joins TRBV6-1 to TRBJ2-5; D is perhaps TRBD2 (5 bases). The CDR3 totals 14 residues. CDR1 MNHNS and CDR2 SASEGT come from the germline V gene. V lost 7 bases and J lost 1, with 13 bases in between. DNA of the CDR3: TGTGCCAGCACGGGCGGGCAGATCCAAGAGACCCAGTACTTC. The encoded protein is CASTGGQIQETQYF.

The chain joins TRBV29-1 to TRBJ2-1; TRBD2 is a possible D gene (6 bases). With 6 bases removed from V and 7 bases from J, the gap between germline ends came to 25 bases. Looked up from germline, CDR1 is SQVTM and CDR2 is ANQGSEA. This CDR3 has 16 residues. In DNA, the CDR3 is TGCAGCGTCTCCTACCCCGGGACTCTTCGCTTGAATGAGCAGTTCTTC. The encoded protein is CSVSYPGTLRLNEQFF.

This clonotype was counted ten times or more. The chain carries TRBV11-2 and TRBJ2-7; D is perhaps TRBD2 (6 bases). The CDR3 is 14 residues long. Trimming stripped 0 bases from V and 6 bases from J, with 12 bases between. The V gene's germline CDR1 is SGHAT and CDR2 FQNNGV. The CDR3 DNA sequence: TGTGCCAGCAGCTTAGATAGGGCCGGGGGCGAGCAGTACTTC. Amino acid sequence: CASSLDRAGGEQYF.

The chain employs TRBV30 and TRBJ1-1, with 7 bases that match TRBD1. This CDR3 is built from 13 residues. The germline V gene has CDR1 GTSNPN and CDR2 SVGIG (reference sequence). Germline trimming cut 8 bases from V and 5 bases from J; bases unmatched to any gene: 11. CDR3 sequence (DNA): TGTGCCGGACGGGAGGGGGCGGGTACTGAAGCTTTCTTT. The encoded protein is CAGREGAGTEAFF.

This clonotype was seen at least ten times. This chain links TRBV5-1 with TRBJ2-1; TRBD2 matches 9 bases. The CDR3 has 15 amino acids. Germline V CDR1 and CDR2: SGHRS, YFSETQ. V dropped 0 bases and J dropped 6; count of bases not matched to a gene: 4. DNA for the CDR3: TGCGCCAGCAGCTTGGGGCGGGAGGGTACCAATGAGCAGTTCTTC. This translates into CASSLGREGTNEQFF.

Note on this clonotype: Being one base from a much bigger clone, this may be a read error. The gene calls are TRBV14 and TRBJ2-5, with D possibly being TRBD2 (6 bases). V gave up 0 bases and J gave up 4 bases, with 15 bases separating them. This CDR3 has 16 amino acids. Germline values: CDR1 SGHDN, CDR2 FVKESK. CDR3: CASSQDVGGSVETQYF. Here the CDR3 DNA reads TGTGCCAGCAGCCAAGATGTTGGGGGGTCTGTAGAGACCCAGTACTTC. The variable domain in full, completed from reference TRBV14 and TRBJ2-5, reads EAGVTQFPSHSVIEKGQTVTLRCDPISGHDNLYWYRRVMGKEIKFLLHFVKESKQDESGMPNNRFLAERTGGTYSTLKVQPAELEDSGVYFCASSQDVGGSVETQYFGPGTRLLVL.

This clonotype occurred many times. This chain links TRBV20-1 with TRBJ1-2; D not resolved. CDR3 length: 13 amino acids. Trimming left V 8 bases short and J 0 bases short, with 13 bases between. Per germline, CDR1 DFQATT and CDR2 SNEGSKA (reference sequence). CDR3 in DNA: TGCAGTTCGGGAATTCGAACTAACTATGGCTACACCTTC. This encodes CSSGIRTNYGYTF.

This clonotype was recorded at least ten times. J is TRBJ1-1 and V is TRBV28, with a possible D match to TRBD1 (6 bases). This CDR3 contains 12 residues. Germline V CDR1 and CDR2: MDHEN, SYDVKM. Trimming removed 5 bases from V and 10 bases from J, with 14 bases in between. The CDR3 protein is CASSTTGRGAFF. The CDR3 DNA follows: TGTGCCAGCAGTACCACAGGGAGGGGAGCTTTCTTT. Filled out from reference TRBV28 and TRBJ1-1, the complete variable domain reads DVKVTQSSRYLVKRTGEKVFLECVQDMDHENMFWYRQDPGLGLRLIYFSYDVKMKEKGDIPEGYSVSREKKERFSLILESASTNQTSMYLCASSTTGRGAFFGQGTRLTVV.

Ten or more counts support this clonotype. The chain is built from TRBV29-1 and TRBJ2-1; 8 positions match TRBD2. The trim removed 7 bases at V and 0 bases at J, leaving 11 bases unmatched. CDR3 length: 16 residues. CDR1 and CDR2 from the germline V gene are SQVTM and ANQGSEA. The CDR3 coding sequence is TGCAGCGGCGGGGGGAGAGGGATTAGCTCCTACAATGAGCAGTTCTTC. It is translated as CSGGGRGISSYNEQFF.